The clone carrying this TCR beta chain was counted at least ten times. Amplification of TCR beta CDR3 regions was performed using RNA transcripts as template. The TCR CDR3 first-round RT-PCR relied on the HTBI primer set. TCRdb called the multiplex PCR reads again in MiXCR, with one record for every CDR3 protein. The sample yields some 510,000 distinct CDR3 sequences, 20% to 25% seen once. The CDR3 is 14 amino acids. The germline gives CDR1 SEHNR, CDR2 FQNEAQ (reference sequence). Trimming removed 1 base at V and 2 bases at J, with 9 bases between. These data come from a study of T cells in Graves' hyperthyroidism and ophthalmopathy.

The chain recombines TRBV7-9 with TRBJ2-7; D remains unclear. The receptor comes from a man between 18 and 29 years old with Graves' hyperthyroidism. Sequenced sample: blood. The CDR3 DNA follows: TGTGCCAGCAGCTTAGTACTATCGCCCTACGAGCAGTACTTC. Protein product: CASSLVLSPYEQYF.